Presented here are 32 T cell receptor beta chains from one specimen sequenced in a study of post-analysis software for immune sequencing data. These receptors lack a known antigen. Included in the TCR beta cDNA libraries were unique molecular identifiers. Each CDR3 protein gets one entry after TCRdb re-called the PCR reads with MiXCR. The repertoire holds approximately 690,000 distinct CDR3 sequences, 59% seen once, with 10% to 12% in the top ten. Study conclusions and caveats: Patients showed TRBV5-6, TRBV5-1 and TRBV20-1 among five TRBV segments more frequent than in controls.

Sequencing was done on a sample of blood. The receptors shown here come from a girl aged 2-10 years with multiple sclerosis.

The chain is built from TRBV15 and TRBJ2-3; D is possibly TRBD2 (5 bases). This CDR3 is built from 17 residues. The V end lost 3 bases, the J end lost 0 bases, and 16 bases lay between the germline ends. CDR1 is LNHNV, CDR2 YYDKDF, per germline (reference sequence). The CDR3 loop is CATSSFRGRLSTDTQYF. DNA for the CDR3: TGTGCCACCAGCAGCTTCCGTGGGAGACTTAGCACAGATACGCAGTATTTT. Combining the CDR3 with reference TRBV15 and TRBJ2-3 gives the whole variable domain DAMVIQNPRYQVTQFGKPVTLSCSQTLNHNVMYWYQQKSSQAPKLLFHYYDKDFNNEADTPDNFQSRRPNTSFCFLDIRSPGLGDTAMYLCATSSFRGRLSTDTQYFGPGTRLTVL.

The V gene is TRBV7-2, the J gene TRBJ2-1; a possible D gene is TRBD2 (6 bases). Between the trimmed V and J ends, which lost 5 bases and 6 bases, there was a span of 11 bases. The V gene's germline CDR1 is SGHTA and CDR2 FQGNSA. This CDR3 region has 13 residues. The CDR3 nucleotides are TGTGCCAGCAGCCTGGGACTTTTCAATGAGCAGTTCTTC. The encoded protein is CASSLGLFNEQFF.

There are a few counts of this clonotype. The chain uses TRBV4-1 and TRBJ2-3; 9 bases align to TRBD1. The CDR3 consists of 14 residues. Losses at the gene ends were 1 base for V and 5 bases for J; bases not matched to a gene: 1. Germline CDR1 and CDR2: MGHRA and YSYEKL. This CDR3 is CASSQGTGEDTQYF. As DNA, the CDR3 is TGCGCCAGCAGCCAAGGGACAGGGGAAGATACGCAGTATTTT.

Only one count was recorded for this clonotype. The junction differs from germline at one of its ends, possibly a read error. This rearrangement joins TRBV9 to TRBJ2-5; D gene ambiguous. The CDR3 contains 13 residues. Looked up from germline, CDR1 is SGDLS and CDR2 is YYNGEE. CDR3 region: CASSVGSQETQCF. DNA of the CDR3: TGTGCCAGCAGCGTAGGCAGTCAAGAGACCCAGTGCTTC.

This sequence joins TRBV6-6 and TRBJ1-6; weak D call: TRBD1 (6 bases). This CDR3 region has 15 residues. Trimming removed 4 bases from V and 7 bases from J, with 14 bases in between. Germline V CDR1 and CDR2: MNHNY, SVGAGI (reference sequence). The CDR3 DNA follows: TGTGCCAGCAGTTTACACAGGGCTGGGAATTCACCCCTCCACTTT. This sequence encodes CASSLHRAGNSPLHF.

This clonotype was observed a handful of times. This chain connects TRBV7-9 to TRBJ2-3; D not resolved. The ends were cut back, 1 base at V and 6 bases at J, with 5 bases in the middle. There are 12 residues in the CDR3. From germline, CDR1 is SEHNR and CDR2 FQNEAQ (reference sequence). The DNA of the CDR3 is TGTGCCAGCAGCTTAGGGTGGGATACGCAGTATTTT. As protein: CASSLGWDTQYF.

This chain connects TRBV12-3 or TRBV12-4 to TRBJ2-1, with D unclear. The ends were cut back, 6 bases at V and 5 bases at J, with 20 bases in the middle. The length of the CDR3 is 16 residues. CDR3 DNA sequence: TGTGCCAGCAGCCTGACCTCCACCTTTAGGGACAATGAGCAGTTCTTC. Translation gives CASSLTSTFRDNEQFF.

This chain uses TRBV29-1 with TRBJ1-2; 11 nucleotides match TRBD1. The CDR3 loop spans 13 amino acids. The trim removed 7 bases at V and 7 bases at J, leaving 8 bases unmatched. Per germline, CDR1 SQVTM and CDR2 ANQGSEA. The CDR3 bases are TGCAGCGGGAGGACAGGGGGCGTCGGTGGCTACACCTTC. Translation gives CSGRTGGVGGYTF.

In this sample, this clonotype turned up a few times. The rearrangement uses TRBV7-9 and TRBJ2-1; either TRBD1 or TRBD2 may fit D (5 bases each). Germline values: CDR1 SEHNR, CDR2 FQNEAQ (reference sequence). The V end lost 3 bases, the J end lost 10 bases, and 13 bases lay between the germline ends. The CDR3 extends over 13 amino acids. Here the CDR3 reads CASSLGRQLEQFF. Here the CDR3 DNA reads TGTGCCAGCAGCTTGGGACGACAGTTGGAGCAGTTCTTC.

V usage is TRBV25-1 and J usage is TRBJ2-3, with D unresolved. The V end lost 4 bases, the J end lost 4 bases, and 9 bases lay between the germline ends. CDR1 is MGHDK, CDR2 SYGVNS, per germline. The CDR3 has 13 amino acids. CDR3 sequence reads: CASSVRSPDTQYF. The CDR3 DNA follows: TGTGCCAGCAGTGTGCGGTCCCCAGATACGCAGTATTTT. The whole variable domain, filled in from reference TRBV25-1 and TRBJ2-3, reads EADIYQTPRYLVIGTGKKITLECSQTMGHDKMYWYQQDPGMELHLIHYSYGVNSTEKGDLSSESTVSRIRTEHFPLTLESARPSHTSQYLCASSVRSPDTQYFGPGTRLTVL.

V and J are TRBV3-1 and TRBJ2-1; D gene uncertain. Trimming removed 1 base at V and 8 bases at J, with 6 bases between. Germline lookup yields CDR1 LGHDT and CDR2 YNNKEL (reference sequence). The CDR3 has 12 amino acids. The CDR3: CASSQANYEQFF. DNA of the CDR3: TGTGCCAGCAGCCAAGCTAATTATGAGCAGTTCTTC.

J is TRBJ2-7 and V is TRBV20-1; 9 bases line up with TRBD2. The CDR3 is made up of 13 amino acids. Germline V gene lookup returns CDR1 DFQATT and CDR2 SNEGSKA (reference sequence). The V and J ends lost 4 bases and 2 bases, in that order; junction bases with no gene match: 3. The CDR3 here is CSAKREAPYEQYF. Here the CDR3 DNA reads TGCAGTGCTAAGCGGGAGGCTCCCTACGAGCAGTACTTC.

This clonotype was seen only once. As DNA, the CDR3 is TGCAGTGCTATCTTCTACCCGGGACAGGGCCCCTACGAGCAGTACTTC. Its translation: CSAIFYPGQGPYEQYF. The V call is TRBV20-1, the J call TRBJ2-7, with 9 bases that match TRBD1. With 4 bases clipped from V and 2 bases from J, the junction kept 12 bases outside the gene matches. Germline CDR1 DFQATT, CDR2 SNEGSKA (reference sequence). The CDR3 contains 16 residues.

V and J are TRBV29-1 and TRBJ2-4; no clear D gene. The CDR3 totals 13 residues. Trimming stripped 3 bases from V and 1 base from J, with 7 bases between. CDR1 SQVTM and CDR2 ANQGSEA come from the germline V gene. CDR3 loop: CSVEMGAKNIQYF. In nucleotides, the CDR3 is TGCAGCGTTGAGATGGGGGCCAAAAACATTCAGTACTTC. Supplemented by reference TRBV29-1 and TRBJ2-4, the full variable domain reads SAVISQKPSRDICQRGTSLTIQCQVDSQVTMMFWYRQQPGQSLTLIATANQGSEATYESGFVIDKFPISRPNLTFSTLTVSNMSPEDSSIYLCSVEMGAKNIQYFGAGTRLSVL.

The V call is TRBV29-1, the J call TRBJ1-2; D unresolved. V lost 4 bases to trimming and J lost 1 base, with 7 bases between them. The length of the CDR3 is 12 residues. Germline assignment: CDR1 SQVTM and CDR2 ANQGSEA. The CDR3 sequence is CSVAEGNYGYTF. The CDR3 DNA reads TGCAGCGTTGCAGAGGGTAACTATGGCTACACCTTC.

The chain recombines TRBV12-3 or TRBV12-4 with TRBJ2-7; 7 nucleotides match TRBD1. The CDR3 is made up of 14 amino acids. V dropped 3 bases and J dropped 1; count of bases not matched to a gene: 3. CDR3 sequence reads: CASSFRQGSYEQYF. The DNA for the CDR3 is TGTGCCAGCAGTTTTCGACAGGGTTCCTACGAGCAGTACTTC.

This sequence joins TRBV7-2 and TRBJ2-5; 11 positions match TRBD1. Germline assignment: CDR1 SGHTA and CDR2 FQGNSA. V lost 4 bases, J lost 5 bases, and 6 bases stayed unmatched. This CDR3 contains 15 residues. CDR3 DNA: TGTGCCAGCAGCTACGGACAGGGGGCATATGAGACCCAGTACTTC. Amino acid sequence: CASSYGQGAYETQYF. The variable domain in full, completed from reference TRBV7-2 and TRBJ2-5, reads GAGVSQSPSNKVTEKGKDVELRCDPISGHTALYWYRQSLGQGLEFLIYFQGNSAPDKSGLPSDRFSAERTGGSVSTLTIQRTQQEDSAVYLCASSYGQGAYETQYFGPGTRLLVL.

Concerning this clonotype: One junction end disagrees with the germline gene, perhaps due to a read error. This chain joins TRBV2 and TRBJ2-3; a weak D match, TRBD2 (6 bases). Germline V lookup: CDR1 SNHLY, CDR2 FYNNEI. CDR3 size: 17 residues. The CDR3 protein is CAGSEADGAGITDTQYF. DNA of the CDR3: TGTGCCGGCAGTGAAGCAGACGGCGCGGGAATAACAGATACGCAGTATTTT.

This chain joins TRBV29-1 and TRBJ2-5; no clear D gene. This CDR3 region has 11 residues. V lost 8 bases, J lost 5 bases, and 12 bases lay in between. Germline V gives CDR1 SQVTM, CDR2 ANQGSEA. CDR3 loop: CSPASPETQYF. CDR3 nucleotide sequence: TGCAGCCCCGCATCCCCGGAGACCCAGTACTTC.

V usage is TRBV5-5 and J usage is TRBJ2-5; unclear D gene. Trimming stripped 0 bases from V and 1 base from J, with 13 bases between. This CDR3 has 16 amino acids. CDR1 is SGHKS, CDR2 YYEKEE, per germline (reference sequence). CDR3 DNA: TGTGCCAGCAGCTTGGAACCCAGTGGGGTCCAAGAGACCCAGTACTTC. Translating gives CASSLEPSGVQETQYF.

V is TRBV20-1 and J is TRBJ1-2, with a possible D match to TRBD1 (6 bases). Trimming pared 2 bases from V and 6 bases from J, leaving 13 bases between. The CDR3 is made up of 13 amino acids. CDR1 and CDR2 from the germline V gene are DFQATT and SNEGSKA (reference sequence). The chain's CDR3 is CSARYRERDGYTF. The CDR3 coding sequence is TGCAGTGCTAGATACAGGGAGAGGGATGGCTACACCTTC.

This clonotype occurred a few times. V and J are TRBV10-3 and TRBJ2-1; 8 nucleotides agree with TRBD2. V shed 0 bases and J 8 bases; nucleotides not matched to a gene: 3. The CDR3 totals 14 residues. Germline lookup yields CDR1 ENHRY and CDR2 SYGVKD. The CDR3 nucleotides are TGTGCCATCAGTGAGTCGAGAGCGGGAGATGAGCAGTTCTTC. Amino acids: CAISESRAGDEQFF.

CDR3 sequence: CASSPTTGLNYNEQFF. CDR3 DNA: TGTGCCAGCAGCCCGACGACAGGTTTAAACTACAATGAGCAGTTCTTC. The J gene is TRBJ2-1, the V gene TRBV7-9; TRBD1 is a possible D gene (6 bases). Per the germline V gene, CDR1 is SEHNR and CDR2 is FQNEAQ (reference sequence). The germline V and J ends were trimmed by 5 bases and 3 bases, with 17 bases remaining between them. This CDR3 is built from 16 residues. The whole variable domain, filled in from reference TRBV7-9 and TRBJ2-1, reads DTGVSQNPRHKITKRGQNVTFRCDPISEHNRLYWYRQTLGQGPEFLTYFQNEAQLEKSRLLSDRFSAERPKGSFSTLEIQRTEQGDSAMYLCASSPTTGLNYNEQFFGPGTRLTVL.

The chain recombines TRBV5-5 with TRBJ2-1; unclear D gene. V was trimmed by 0 bases and J by 9 bases, leaving 10 bases between them. The CDR3 totals 13 residues. Per germline, CDR1 SGHKS and CDR2 YYEKEE (reference sequence). The CDR3 loop is CASSLAMYSEQFF. For the CDR3, the DNA is TGTGCCAGCAGCTTGGCCATGTACTCTGAGCAGTTCTTC.

This chain joins TRBV6-5 and TRBJ2-1, with 8 nucleotides matching TRBD1. Germline values: CDR1 MNHEY, CDR2 SVGAGI. The J segment lost 5 bases and the V segment lost 6 bases, leaving 3 bases of the junction unmatched. The CDR3 totals 13 residues. The CDR3 bases are TGTGCCAGCAGAAGGACAGGGAACAATGAGCAGTTCTTC. This sequence encodes CASRRTGNNEQFF.

The chain couples TRBV7-3 to TRBJ2-3; D uncertain. With 2 bases removed from V and 4 bases from J, the gap between germline ends came to 10 bases. Germline CDR1 SGHTA, CDR2 FQGTGA. CDR3 length equals 14 residues. For the CDR3, the DNA is TGTGCCAGCAGCTTATCGCCAGGAGCAGATACGCAGTATTTT. Its protein product is CASSLSPGADTQYF.

This clonotype was seen a few times. The chain couples TRBV5-1 to TRBJ2-1; maybe TRBD2 (6 bases). Germline lookup yields CDR1 SGHRS and CDR2 YFSETQ. The CDR3 covers 14 residues. V was pared by 1 base and J by 7 bases, with 12 bases between. The DNA of the CDR3 is TGCGCCAGCAGCTTGAGAGACGGGGGTAATGAGCAGTTCTTC. Translating it yields CASSLRDGGNEQFF.

J is TRBJ2-1 and V is TRBV7-2; 7 bases agree with TRBD1. J gave up 8 bases and V 4 bases, and 5 bases lay outside the gene matches. The CDR3 sequence is 13 residues long. CDR1 SGHTA and CDR2 FQGNSA come from the germline V gene. The chain's CDR3 is CASSYRQGDEQFF. The CDR3 nucleotides are TGTGCCAGCAGCTATCGACAGGGCGATGAGCAGTTCTTC.

The table lists this clonotype with a few counts. The chain employs TRBV10-3 and TRBJ2-1; 9 positions agree with TRBD2. CDR1 and CDR2 (germline): ENHRY, SYGVKD. Germline trimming cut 7 bases from V and 7 bases from J; bases unmatched to any gene: 11. CDR3 length equals 15 residues. Written as DNA, the CDR3 is TGTGCCATCACAAGTGGGACTAGCCTGAGGAATGAGCAGTTCTTC. Translated, it gives CAITSGTSLRNEQFF.

The chain has TRBV27 and TRBJ1-1; possibly TRBD1 for D (5 bases). The CDR3 is made up of 17 amino acids. CDR1 and CDR2 from the germline V gene are MNHEY and SMNVEV (reference sequence). V shed 4 bases and J shed 0 bases, with 18 bases lying between them. The chain's CDR3 is CASSSLFGAGMNTEAFF. The CDR3 DNA sequence: TGTGCCAGCAGTTCCCTGTTCGGGGCAGGCATGAACACTGAAGCTTTCTTT.

The J gene is TRBJ1-1, the V gene TRBV6-5; D remains ambiguous. V dropped 3 bases and J dropped 4 bases, with 15 bases sitting between them. Germline values: CDR1 MNHEY, CDR2 SVGAGI. The length of the CDR3 is 15 residues. The CDR3 spells CASSYLEPGGTEAFF. In DNA form, the CDR3 reads TGTGCCAGCAGTTATTTAGAACCGGGAGGCACTGAAGCTTTCTTT.

The rearrangement links TRBV5-1 to TRBJ2-3; 7 bases line up with TRBD2. The germline gives CDR1 SGHRS, CDR2 YFSETQ. J gave up 9 bases and V 0 bases, and 13 bases lay outside the gene matches. This CDR3 has 16 residues. CDR3 protein: CASSLVAGDSTGTQYF. The CDR3 DNA sequence: TGCGCCAGCAGCTTGGTTGCGGGAGATTCCACCGGAACGCAGTATTTT. Looking up the rest from reference TRBV5-1 and TRBJ2-3 gives the full variable domain: KAGVTQTPRYLIKTRGQQVTLSCSPISGHRSVSWYQQTPGQGLQFLFEYFSETQRNKGNFPGRFSGRQFSNSRSEMNVSTLELGDSALYLCASSLVAGDSTGTQYFGPGTRLTVL.